This T cell receptor beta chain was sequenced in a study of blood T cell repertoires in COVID-19. At the level of the study: Samples came from the United States, Italy and Spain, spanning acute and convalescent COVID-19.

This CDR3 region has 11 residues. The germline gives CDR1 SNHLY, CDR2 FYNNEI. Trimming pared 8 bases from V and 6 bases from J, leaving 10 bases between. Participants spanned ages about 18 to 90 years and resided in fewer than 30 US areas. Method: immunoSEQ multiplex PCR; TCRdb's copy keeps in-frame clones and lacks some. The data show some 320,000 clones, roughly 90% seen once. Material for sequencing was PBMCs or T cells enriched from blood (not recorded which). This chain uses TRBV2 with TRBJ1-1; D gene uncertain. This TCR was recovered from a woman aged 45-59 years who had been exposed to COVID-19. The CDR3 here is CASLREAEAFF. The CDR3 DNA is TGTGCCAGCCTGCGGGAGGCTGAAGCTTTCTTT.